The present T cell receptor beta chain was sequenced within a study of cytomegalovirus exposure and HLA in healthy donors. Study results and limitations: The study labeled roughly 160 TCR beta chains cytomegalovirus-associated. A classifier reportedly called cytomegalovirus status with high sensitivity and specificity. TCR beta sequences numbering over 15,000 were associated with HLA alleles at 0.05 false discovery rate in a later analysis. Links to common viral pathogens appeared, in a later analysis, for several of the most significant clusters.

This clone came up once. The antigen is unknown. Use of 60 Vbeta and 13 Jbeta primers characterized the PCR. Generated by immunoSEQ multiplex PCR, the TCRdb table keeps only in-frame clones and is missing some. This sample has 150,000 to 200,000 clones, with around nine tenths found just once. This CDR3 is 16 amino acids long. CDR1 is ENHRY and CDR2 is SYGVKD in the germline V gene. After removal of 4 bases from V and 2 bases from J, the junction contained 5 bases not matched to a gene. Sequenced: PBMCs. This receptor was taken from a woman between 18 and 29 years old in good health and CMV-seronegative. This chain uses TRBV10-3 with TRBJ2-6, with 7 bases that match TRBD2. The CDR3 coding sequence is TGTGCCATCAGTGCTGGGGAGGGAACTGGGGCCAACGTCCTGACTTTC. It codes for CAISAGEGTGANVLTF.